These T cell receptor beta chains were read from a single sample in a study of cytomegalovirus exposure and HLA in healthy donors. Sequenced by immunoSEQ multiplex PCR; TCRdb stores in-frame clones only, minus some. The sample lists some 150,000 clones, roughly 77% occurring once. The source material was PBMCs. Every receptor here comes from a man aged 25-45 years in good health and CMV-seropositive. Each CDR3 is given with its conserved first and last residue. Each record gives: D gene, J gene, V gene, clone size, CDR3 DNA, CDR3 protein. The D gene is left open where the match is weak. The size entry is marked missing in some rows and otherwise reads once, few, many or a size class.

>NA|TRBJ2-1|TRBV12-5|NA
TGTGCTAGTGGTTTGGTACCACGAGAAGAGCAGTTCTTC
CASGLVPREEQFF
>TRBD1|TRBJ2-7|TRBV28|NA
TGTGCCAGCAGGAACAGGGGGCAAGGGAACGAGCAGTACTTC
CASRNRGQGNEQYF
>TRBD1|TRBJ2-6|TRBV5-1|NA
TGCGCCAGCAGCTTCCAGGGGGCGGGGGGGGCCAACGTCCTGACTTTC
CASSFQGAGGANVLTF
>NA|TRBJ1-5|TRBV28|NA
TGTGCCAGCAGTCTCGGGGGTTACAGTCAGCCCCAGCATTTT
CASSLGGYSQPQHF
>TRBD1|TRBJ1-5|TRBV7-9|NA
TGTGCCAGCAGCGTTACAGGGGGCACGCCCCAGCATTTT
CASSVTGGTPQHF
>NA|TRBJ1-6|TRBV2|NA
TGTGCCAGCAGTGAACAGGGCGTGAATTCACCCCTCCACTTT
CASSEQGVNSPLHF
>TRBD1|TRBJ1-5|TRBV18|NA
TGTGCCAGCTCACCACGATTTTCCGGGACAGGGAGTCAGCCCCAGCATTTT
CASSPRFSGTGSQPQHF
>TRBD2|TRBJ2-5|TRBV7-2|NA
TGTGCCAGCAGCTGGACTAGCGGGGCGCCGGGGGAGACCCAGTACTTC
CASSWTSGAPGETQYF
>TRBD2|TRBJ2-1|TRBV5-1|NA
TGCGCCAGCAGCTTGACTAGCGCTCCCTACAATGAGCAGTTCTTC
CASSLTSAPYNEQFF
>NA|TRBJ1-5|TRBV2|NA
TGTGCCAGCAGTGGTGCCCGACAGCGCTATAGCAATCAGCCCCAGCATTTT
CASSGARQRYSNQPQHF
>TRBD1|TRBJ2-5|TRBV4-3|once
TGCGCCAGCAGCCAAGACAGGGGGCAAGAGACCCAGTACTTC
CASSQDRGQETQYF
>NA|TRBJ2-4|TRBV5-6|NA
TGTGCCAGCAGCTTCGGTAGGGGCGGATACATTCAGTACTTC
CASSFGRGGYIQYF
>NA|TRBJ2-1|TRBV7-9|NA
TGTGCCAGCAGCTTCGGGACATCCTGGGGGAATGAGCAGTTCTTC
CASSFGTSWGNEQFF
>TRBD2|TRBJ2-2|TRBV12-5|NA
TGTGCTAGTGGTTTGTGGGACTACACGAACACCGGGGAGCTGTTTTTT
CASGLWDYTNTGELFF
>TRBD1|TRBJ1-1|TRBV6-1|NA
TGTGCCAGTGGGACAGGGGGACCCACTGAAGCTTTCTTT
CASGTGGPTEAFF
>NA|TRBJ2-5|TRBV7-9|few
TGTGCCAGCAGCCGCGGGACCCCCAGAGAGACCCAGTACTTC
CASSRGTPRETQYF
>TRBD1|TRBJ1-1|TRBV19|NA
TGTGCCAGTAGTATACAGGGGGCAGAGAGTACTGAAGCTTTCTTT
CASSIQGAESTEAFF
>NA|TRBJ2-7|TRBV27|NA
TGTGCCAGCAGTCCGCGTGGGAGAGATCCCTACGAGCAGTACTTC
CASSPRGRDPYEQYF
>TRBD2|TRBJ2-3|TRBV4-2|NA
TGTGCCAGCAGCCAAGAAGGCGGGAGGGGCTCAGATACGCAGTATTTT
CASSQEGGRGSDTQYF
>NA|TRBJ2-5|TRBV6-5|NA
NA
CASSSSDRGQYEQYF
>NA|TRBJ2-1|TRBV7-3|NA
TGTGCCAGCAGCTCGGGACACTTATCCAATGAGCAGTTCTTC
CASSSGHLSNEQFF
>TRBD1|TRBJ1-1|TRBV19|NA
TGTGCCAGTAGTATAAACTTCGGACAGGAGACTGAAGCTTTCTTT
CASSINFGQETEAFF
>NA|TRBJ2-6|TRBV9|NA
TGTGCCAGCAGCGGACCTTCTACAGGTCGGGGGGCCAACGTCCTGACTTTC
CASSGPSTGRGANVLTF
>TRBD1|TRBJ1-1|TRBV5-6|NA
TGTGCCAGCAGCCTCCAGGGGGTGAGCACTGAAGCTTTCTTT
CASSLQGVSTEAFF
>NA|TRBJ2-7|TRBV4-1|NA
TGCGCCAGCAGCCAAGTAGGACTCGCCTACGAGCAGTACTTC
CASSQVGLAYEQYF
>TRBD1|TRBJ2-1|TRBV10-3|NA
TGTGCCATCAGTGATATCTCAGGACAGGCCGGTGAGCAGTTCTTC
CAISDISGQAGEQFF
>NA|TRBJ2-3|TRBV6-5|NA
TGTGCCAGCAACGGTCACCGGGACTCTACAGATACGCAGTATTTT
CASNGHRDSTDTQYF
>NA|TRBJ2-5|TRBV4-3|NA
TGCGCCAGCAGCCTAGGGTTTCTGGGCGGGGAGACCCAGTACTTC
CASSLGFLGGETQYF
>NA|TRBJ1-2|TRBV20-1|NA
TGCAGTCCTCAGGGGAACTATGGCTACACCTTC
CSPQGNYGYTF
>NA|TRBJ2-1|TRBV2|NA
TGTGCCAGCAGTGATCCTGGGCGGGGGCTGGCGGGGAATGAGCAGTTCTTC
CASSDPGRGLAGNEQFF
>NA|TRBJ1-5|TRBV28|once
TGTGCCAGCAGTCACCGGGGGGGAAGGAGGTATCAGCCCCAGCATTTT
CASSHRGGRRYQPQHF
>NA|TRBJ1-2|TRBV7-8|NA
TGTGCCAGCAGCCCGAGTAGGGGTAGCAGCTATGGCTACACCTTC
CASSPSRGSSYGYTF
>TRBD1|TRBJ1-5|TRBV12-5|NA
TGTGCTAGTGGTTTGGGACTAACAGGGGCGCAGCCCCAGCATTTT
CASGLGLTGAQPQHF
>NA|TRBJ2-2|TRBV29-1|once
TGCAGCGTTGGGCGGGGGAACACCGGGGAGCTGTTTTTT
CSVGRGNTGELFF
>NA|TRBJ1-3|TRBV5-8|once
TGTGCCAGCAGCTTGGAGGTGGGGAGCTCTGGAAACACCATATATTTT
CASSLEVGSSGNTIYF
>TRBD1|TRBJ1-2|TRBV18|NA
TGTGCCAGCTCACTAGACAGGGGACGTGGCTACACCTTC
CASSLDRGRGYTF
>NA|TRBJ2-3|TRBV10-2|NA
TGCGCCAGCGGCAAGACTAGGCCGGGCACAGATACGCAGTATTTT
CASGKTRPGTDTQYF
>TRBD1|TRBJ2-7|TRBV6-5|NA
TGTGCCAGCAGTTCACCGCTCGGACAGGGTCTCGCCGAGCAGTACTTC
CASSSPLGQGLAEQYF
>NA|TRBJ2-7|TRBV27|NA
TGTGCCAGCCACGACAGATTATCCTACGAGCAGTACTTC
CASHDRLSYEQYF
>TRBD2|TRBJ2-3|TRBV30|once
TGTGCCCTATCGGTAGGAGGGACTAGGGGGGATACGCAGTATTTT
CALSVGGTRGDTQYF
>NA|TRBJ1-3|TRBV7-3|once
TGTGCCAGCCAGGGGACGCCAGGAAACACCATATATTTT
CASQGTPGNTIYF